In this sample, the clone carrying this T cell receptor (beta chain) turned up a few times. The antigen is not known. Relative to the germline gene, one junction end is altered; a read error may explain this. The data were obtained in a study of cytomegalovirus exposure and HLA in healthy donors. Study summary: In an earlier analysis, around 120 million unique TCR beta sequences were found from some 200 million T cells.

The CDR3 runs 17 residues. Looked up from germline, CDR1 is SSHAT and CDR2 is FNYEAQ (reference sequence). Overall study results and limits: Later analysis showed most CMV-associated TCR beta chains appearing HLA-restricted. Researchers catalogued about 150 TCR beta chains as cytomegalovirus-associated.

Vbeta (60) and Jbeta (13) primers were used in the PCR. As originally analysed: In a later analysis, 60 million to 90 million unique TCR beta chains included roughly 11 million shared by two or more donors. TCRdb's table, derived via immunoSEQ multiplex PCR, lists solely in-frame clones and lacks some. That table is the source of V, J and clone size, and D and trimming were worked out from the DNA. Altogether 100,000 or so clones are present, about 16% being singletons, with the ten largest covering more than 0.8%. The chain combines TRBV7-7 with TRBJ1-5; 7 bases match TRBD1. The sequence came from a female donor in good health and CMV-seronegative. The sequencing sample was made of PBMCs. CDR3 region: CASSLIPNRGFNQPQHF. CDR3 sequence (DNA): TGTGCTAGCAGCCTGATACCAAACAGGGGCTTCAATCAGCCCCAGCATTTT.